This T cell receptor (beta chain) was identified in a study of blood T cell repertoires in COVID-19. In the study overall: COVID-19 samples, acute and convalescent, were from the United States, Italy and Spain. PBMCs, B-cell-depleted T cells, or T cells were the source of the cDNA or gDNA that made up the material.

Original handling: The assay estimated nucleated cells by amplifying reference gene primers. The protocol was immunoSEQ multiplex PCR, while the TCRdb copy is restricted to in-frame clones and leaves out a portion. V and J calls and clone size come straight from that table; D and trimming were deduced from the DNA. The sample includes 160,000 or so clones, around 80% seen only once; the top ten take less than 20%. The CDR3 is made up of 15 amino acids. V was clipped by 2 bases and J by 1 base, with 11 bases between them. CDR1 and CDR2 (germline): SGHTA, FQGNSA. The receptor was derived from a woman aged 80 or older with acute or convalescent COVID-19. Input material: peripheral blood. The V and J genes are TRBV7-2 and TRBJ1-1; D remains unclear. The CDR3 sequence is CASSLFLGENTEAFF. In DNA, the CDR3 is TGTGCCAGCAGCTTATTCCTGGGAGAGAACACTGAAGCTTTCTTT. Combining the CDR3 with reference TRBV7-2 and TRBJ1-1 gives the whole variable domain GAGVSQSPSNKVTEKGKDVELRCDPISGHTALYWYRQSLGQGLEFLIYFQGNSAPDKSGLPSDRFSAERTGGSVSTLTIQRTQQEDSAVYLCASSLFLGENTEAFFGQGTRLTVV.